This T cell receptor (beta chain) was obtained from a study of cytomegalovirus exposure and HLA in healthy donors. Researchers ran the PCR with 60 Vbeta and 13 Jbeta primers. Sequenced by immunoSEQ multiplex PCR; TCRdb stores in-frame clones only, minus some. Found here are 100,000 or so clones, about 69% of them singletons; the top ten hold 1% to 1.5%. This CDR3 is built from 17 residues. V was clipped by 4 bases and J by 0 bases, with 16 bases between them. CDR1 and CDR2 (germline): SGDLS, YYNGEE. This sequence joins TRBV9 and TRBJ2-2; tentatively, D is TRBD1 (6 bases). This TCR was sampled from a man aged 35 to 55 in good health and CMV-seronegative. Material for sequencing was PBMCs. CDR3 coding DNA: TGTGCCAGCAGCAATCCCCGGGACACAGCGAACACCGGGGAGCTGTTTTTT. This sequence encodes CASSNPRDTANTGELFF.